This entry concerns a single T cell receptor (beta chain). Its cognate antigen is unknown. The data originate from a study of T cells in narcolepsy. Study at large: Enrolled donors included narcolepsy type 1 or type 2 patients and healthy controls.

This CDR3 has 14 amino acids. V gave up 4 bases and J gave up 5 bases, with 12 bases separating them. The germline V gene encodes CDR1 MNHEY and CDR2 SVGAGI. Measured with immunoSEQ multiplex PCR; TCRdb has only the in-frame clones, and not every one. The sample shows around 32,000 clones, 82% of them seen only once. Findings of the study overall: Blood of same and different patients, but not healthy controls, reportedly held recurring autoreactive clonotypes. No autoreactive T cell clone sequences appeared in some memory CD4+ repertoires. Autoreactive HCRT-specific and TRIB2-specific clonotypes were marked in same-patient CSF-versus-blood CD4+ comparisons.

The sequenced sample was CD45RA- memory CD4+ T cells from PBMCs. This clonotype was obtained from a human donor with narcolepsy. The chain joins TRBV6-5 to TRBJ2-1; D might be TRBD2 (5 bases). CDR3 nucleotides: TGTGCCAGCAGTTTCCGGGGTCGGGACAATGAGCAGTTCTTC. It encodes CASSFRGRDNEQFF.